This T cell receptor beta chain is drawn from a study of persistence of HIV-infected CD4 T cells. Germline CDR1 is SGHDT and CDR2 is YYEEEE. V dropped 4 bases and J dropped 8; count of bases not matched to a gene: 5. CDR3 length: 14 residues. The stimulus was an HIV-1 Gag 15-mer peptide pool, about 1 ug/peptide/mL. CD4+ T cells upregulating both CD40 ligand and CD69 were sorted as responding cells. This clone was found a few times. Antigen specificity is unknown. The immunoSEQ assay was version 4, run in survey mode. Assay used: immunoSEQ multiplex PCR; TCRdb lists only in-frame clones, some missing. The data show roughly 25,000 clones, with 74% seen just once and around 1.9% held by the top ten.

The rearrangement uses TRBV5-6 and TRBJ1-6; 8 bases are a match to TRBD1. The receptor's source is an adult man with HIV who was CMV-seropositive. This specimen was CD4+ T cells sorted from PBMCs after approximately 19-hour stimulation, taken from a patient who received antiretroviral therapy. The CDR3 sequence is CASSRLDRDSPLHF. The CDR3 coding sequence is TGTGCCAGCAGCCGATTGGACAGGGATTCACCCCTCCACTTT.